A selection of T cell receptor beta chains follows, all from one sample in a study of beta chain features in type 1 diabetes. Some clones are missing from TCRdb's copy, which holds only in-frame ones; the method was immunoSEQ multiplex PCR. The data hold about 360,000 clones, with roughly 12% observed a single time. The sample taken for sequencing was naive CD4+ T cells from blood. The receptors were gathered from a woman between 18 and 30 years old with type 1 diabetes. Both conserved end residues are part of each CDR3. D genes are given only for firm matches. Only part of the rows carry a size: once, few, many, or a class if the clone is expanded.

size | D | length | J | V | CDR3 | DNA
. | TRBD2 | 13 | TRBJ2-1 | TRBV6-5 | CASSVVTSLEQFF | TGTGCCAGCAGTGTTGTGACTAGCCTTGAGCAGTTCTTC
. | TRBD1 | 16 | TRBJ2-5 | TRBV28 | CASSSLTGWAVETQYF | TGTGCCAGCAGTTCCCTGACAGGGTGGGCTGTGGAGACCCAGTACTTC
. | . | 13 | TRBJ2-5 | TRBV28 | CASSPPSRETQYF | TGTGCCAGCAGCCCCCCCTCTCGAGAGACCCAGTACTTC
few | . | 15 | TRBJ2-7 | TRBV19 | CASSIGHARAYEQYF | TGTGCCAGTAGTATCGGTCACGCCAGGGCCTACGAGCAGTACTTC
few | TRBD1 | 15 | TRBJ1-5 | TRBV18 | CASSPPGQLNQPQHF | TGTGCCAGCTCACCACCGGGACAGTTAAATCAGCCCCAGCATTTT
few | . | 12 | TRBJ2-1 | TRBV5-6 | CASSLAGLRQFF | TGTGCCAGCAGCTTGGCCGGGTTGCGGCAGTTCTTC
. | . | 11 | TRBJ2-1 | TRBV7-2 | CASSSLAEQFF | TGTGCCAGCAGCTCTCTAGCGGAGCAGTTCTTC
. | . | 16 | TRBJ2-2 | TRBV18 | CASSPRQGPNTGELFF | TGTGCCAGCTCACCACGGCAGGGGCCGAACACCGGGGAGCTGTTTTTT
. | TRBD2 | 14 | TRBJ2-5 | TRBV7-9 | CASSPPSGEKTQYF | TGTGCCAGCAGCCCCCCAAGCGGGGAGAAGACCCAGTACTTC
few | . | 13 | TRBJ2-7 | TRBV29-1 | CSAGGRLTYEQYF | TGCAGCGCCGGGGGGCGGTTAACCTACGAGCAGTACTTC
. | TRBD2 | 15 | TRBJ2-7 | TRBV5-4 | CASSLRLAGGHEQYF | TGTGCCAGCAGTCTAAGACTAGCGGGGGGCCACGAGCAGTACTTC
few | . | 15 | TRBJ2-7 | TRBV5-4 | CASSRPGFEISEQYF | TGTGCCAGCAGCCGGCCCGGGTTCGAAATCAGCGAGCAGTACTTC
few | . | 14 | TRBJ2-1 | TRBV4-1 | CASSQAGAFSEQFF | TGCGCCAGCAGCCAAGCGGGTGCCTTCTCTGAGCAGTTCTTC
. | . | 14 | TRBJ2-1 | TRBV7-9 | CASSLRLSVDEQFF | TGTGCCAGCAGCTTACGACTATCGGTCGATGAGCAGTTCTTC
. | . | 14 | TRBJ2-5 | TRBV7-9 | CASSLGLGGETQYF | TGTGCCAGCAGCTTAGGGTTAGGCGGAGAGACCCAGTACTTC
few | . | 15 | TRBJ1-5 | TRBV5-1 | CASSLAGGPDQPQHF | TGCGCCAGCAGCTTGGCCGGGGGGCCCGATCAGCCCCAGCATTTT
. | TRBD2 | 15 | TRBJ2-1 | TRBV4-3 | CASSRGLAGYNEQFF | TGCGCCAGCAGCCGAGGACTAGCGGGCTACAATGAGCAGTTCTTC
. | TRBD1 | 14 | TRBJ1-2 | TRBV18 | CASSPGTENYGYTF | TGTGCCAGCTCACCAGGGACAGAAAACTATGGCTACACCTTC
few | TRBD2 | 16 | TRBJ2-1 | TRBV5-1 | CASSLRGLATLNEQFF | TGCGCCAGCAGCCTCAGGGGACTAGCGACCCTCAATGAGCAGTTCTTC
few | . | 15 | TRBJ2-1 | TRBV6-1 | CASSDPGGFFEEQFF | TGTGCCAGCAGTGATCCTGGGGGGTTCTTTGAGGAGCAGTTCTTC
. | TRBD2 | 15 | TRBJ2-5 | TRBV7-2 | CASSPWASGRETQYF | TGTGCCAGCAGCCCCTGGGCCTCCGGGAGGGAGACCCAGTACTTC
. | . | 13 | TRBJ1-6 | TRBV4-1 | CASSQDPDSPLHF | TGCGCCAGCAGCCAAGATCCCGATTCACCCCTCCACTTT
. | . | 13 | TRBJ1-1 | TRBV28 | CASSPHRDPEAFF | TGTGCCAGCAGTCCGCACAGGGATCCTGAAGCTTTCTTT
. | . | 14 | TRBJ1-3 | TRBV7-6 | CASSPPDNRNTIYF | TGTGCCAGCAGCCCCCCGGACAACCGAAACACCATATATTTT
few | . | 17 | TRBJ1-6 | TRBV2 | CASSGQGSRSYNSPLHF | TGTGCCAGCAGTGGCCAGGGATCTCGCTCCTATAATTCACCCCTCCACTTT
. | . | 12 | TRBJ1-3 | TRBV7-9 | CASSFGANTIYF | TGTGCCAGCAGCTTTGGAGCGAACACCATATATTTT
few | . | 12 | TRBJ1-5 | TRBV27 | CASSFFGQPQHF | TGTGCCAGCAGTTTTTTCGGTCAGCCCCAGCATTTT
. | . | 15 | TRBJ2-5 | TRBV2 | CASSAQAGRLETQYF | TGTGCCAGCAGCGCACAGGCGGGGAGGTTGGAGACCCAGTACTTC
. | . | 14 | TRBJ2-5 | TRBV7-2 | CASSLGGRGETQYF | TGTGCCAGCAGCTTAGGGGGTCGGGGAGAGACCCAGTACTTC
few | TRBD1 | 17 | TRBJ2-2 | TRBV5-1 | CASSQERQGSNTGELFF | TGCGCCAGCAGCCAGGAGCGACAGGGCTCGAACACCGGGGAGCTGTTTTTT
. | . | 13 | TRBJ2-7 | TRBV28 | CASSFGAAYEQYF | TGTGCCAGCAGTTTTGGGGCAGCTTACGAGCAGTACTTC
. | TRBD2 | 16 | TRBJ2-2 | TRBV5-4 | CASSQTSGGLTGELFF | TGTGCCAGCAGCCAAACTAGCGGGGGACTCACCGGGGAGCTGTTTTTT
. | . | 12 | TRBJ2-5 | TRBV7-2 | CASSRDQETQYF | TGTGCCAGCAGCCGGGATCAAGAGACCCAGTACTTC
few | TRBD1 | 15 | TRBJ1-2 | TRBV25-1 | CASSEYGTGGYGYTF | TGTGCCAGCAGTGAATATGGGACAGGGGGGTACGGCTACACCTTC
. | TRBD1 | 16 | TRBJ2-1 | TRBV18 | CASSPRDRGYGNEQFF | TGTGCCAGCTCACCGAGGGACAGGGGGTATGGCAATGAGCAGTTCTTC
few | . | 14 | TRBJ2-5 | TRBV6-6 | CASSQKDSQETQYF | TGTGCCAGCAGTCAGAAGGACTCCCAGGAGACCCAGTACTTC
. | TRBD2 | 16 | TRBJ2-3 | TRBV7-2 | CASTPGLAGPTDTQYF | TGTGCCAGCACCCCGGGGCTAGCGGGACCCACAGATACGCAGTATTTT
few | . | 16 | TRBJ2-2 | TRBV5-1 | CASSPTSLLVAGELFF | TGCGCCAGCAGCCCGACTAGTTTGTTGGTCGCCGGGGAGCTGTTTTTT
. | TRBD2 | 15 | TRBJ2-1 | TRBV7-2 | CASSSSSGGATEQFF | TGTGCCAGCAGCTCATCTAGCGGGGGGGCCACCGAGCAGTTCTTC
. | TRBD1 | 16 | TRBJ2-3 | TRBV7-7 | CASSLGLQGAADTQYF | TGTGCCAGCAGCTTAGGGTTACAGGGGGCTGCAGATACGCAGTATTTT
few | TRBD1 | 16 | TRBJ2-7 | TRBV25-1 | CASSEFRGQGGDEQYF | TGTGCCAGCAGTGAATTCCGAGGACAGGGAGGCGACGAGCAGTACTTC
few | TRBD1 | 15 | TRBJ1-2 | TRBV14 | CASSRAGGRLYGYTF | TGTGCCAGCAGCCGCGCAGGGGGGAGGCTATATGGCTACACCTTC
. | TRBD2 | 14 | TRBJ2-7 | TRBV6-6 | CASSYGTSGYEQYF | TGTGCCAGCAGTTACGGGACTAGCGGCTACGAGCAGTACTTC
. | TRBD1 | 15 | TRBJ2-3 | TRBV19 | CASTLGTVQTDTQYF | TGTGCCAGTACCCTCGGGACAGTCCAAACAGATACGCAGTATTTT
few | TRBD1 | 11 | TRBJ1-1 | TRBV9 | CARGRTGCVFF | TGTGCCAGAGGCAGGACAGGGTGTGTTTTCTTT
few | TRBD1 | 14 | TRBJ1-1 | TRBV4-1 | CASSQKTGYPEAFF | TGCGCCAGCAGCCAAAAGACAGGGTACCCTGAAGCTTTCTTT
few | . | 16 | TRBJ1-2 | TRBV4-3 | CASSQATDTANYGYTF | TGCGCCAGCAGCCAGGCGACAGACACGGCGAACTATGGCTACACCTTC
. | TRBD1 | 14 | TRBJ2-7 | TRBV28 | CASSFGTALHEQYF | TGTGCCAGCAGTTTCGGGACAGCCCTTCACGAGCAGTACTTC
few | . | 15 | TRBJ1-5 | TRBV6-5 | CASSYRAGGNQPQHF | TGTGCCAGCAGTTATAGGGCAGGCGGGAATCAGCCCCAGCATTTT
. | . | 14 | TRBJ2-5 | TRBV6-5 | CASSSGWSQETQYF | TGTGCCAGCAGTTCTGGCTGGTCCCAAGAGACCCAGTACTTC
. | TRBD1 | 14 | TRBJ1-5 | TRBV25-1 | CASSQTGANQPQHF | TGTGCCAGCAGTCAGACAGGGGCAAATCAGCCCCAGCATTTT